A selection of T cell receptor beta chains follows, all from one sample in a study of control samples from healthy donors and cancer patients. The method was immunoSEQ multiplex PCR; TCRdb's version includes in-frame clones alone and lacks a portion of them. The sample records 100,000 to 150,000 clones, around 92% being singletons. Sequencing used PBMCs. The receptors come from a man aged 45-65 years with head and neck cancer. CDR3s include the opening cysteine and the closing phenylalanine or tryptophan. A D gene is named only where the DNA matches it firmly. Clone size is stated in some rows and not others, as once, few, many or a class when expanded.

clone_size	v_call	cdr3_length	d_call	j_call	cdr3_aa	cdr3_nt
NA	TRBV6-5	15	TRBD1	TRBJ1-2	CASSYGTGQDYGYTF	TGTGCCAGCAGTTACGGGACAGGGCAGGACTATGGCTACACCTTC
NA	TRBV5-4	15	NA	TRBJ2-2	CASSLSGFRTGELFF	TGTGCCAGCAGCTTGTCCGGGTTTAGGACCGGGGAGCTGTTTTTT
NA	TRBV4-1	15	TRBD1	TRBJ1-6	CASSQEGRGNSPLHF	TGCGCCAGCAGCCAAGAGGGCAGGGGGAATTCACCCCTCCACTTT
NA	TRBV15	16	TRBD1	TRBJ2-7	CATSRDGTGDAYEQYF	TGTGCCACCAGCAGAGATGGAACAGGGGATGCCTACGAGCAGTACTTC
NA	TRBV28	16	TRBD2	TRBJ2-7	CASRMTSGRAPYEQYF	TGTGCCAGCAGAATGACTAGCGGCCGGGCCCCCTACGAGCAGTACTTC
NA	TRBV5-4	19	NA	TRBJ2-2	CASSPEGGSAYPIAGELFF	TGTGCCAGCAGCCCAGAAGGGGGTTCGGCCTACCCGATTGCCGGGGAGCTGTTTTTT
NA	TRBV28	13	NA	TRBJ1-2	CASTQGGADGYTF	TGTGCCAGCACCCAAGGGGGGGCGGATGGCTACACCTTC
NA	TRBV11-2	15	TRBD1	TRBJ2-3	CASSTWDRESDTQYF	TGTGCCAGCAGCACCTGGGACAGGGAATCAGATACGCAGTATTTT
NA	TRBV24-1	13	NA	TRBJ1-2	CATSDGEEYGYTF	TGTGCCACCAGTGATGGGGAGGAGTATGGCTACACCTTC
NA	TRBV18	15	NA	TRBJ2-7	CASSPVHTLGYEQYF	TGTGCCAGCTCACCGGTGCACACCCTAGGGTACGAGCAGTACTTC
NA	TRBV14	21	NA	TRBJ1-3	CASLRLAVVIWTKLPGNTIYF	TGTGCCAGCCTAAGGTTGGCAGTGGTGATATGGACTAAACTTCCTGGAAACACCATATATTTT
once	TRBV18	11	NA	TRBJ1-3	CASSPRNTIYF	TGTGCCAGCTCCCCCCGAAACACCATATATTTT
NA	TRBV28	15	TRBD1	TRBJ1-6	CASSFKGALNSPLHF	TGTGCCAGCAGTTTTAAGGGGGCCCTTAATTCACCCCTCCACTTT
NA	TRBV6-5	15	TRBD2	TRBJ2-7	CASSYSGGSSYEQYF	TGTGCCAGCAGTTACTCGGGGGGGAGCTCCTACGAGCAGTACTTC
few	TRBV28	16	NA	TRBJ1-6	CASSFGFSSYNSPLHF	TGTGCCAGCAGTTTCGGGTTCAGCTCCTATAATTCACCCCTCCACTTT
NA	TRBV10-2	14	TRBD1	TRBJ1-5	CASSYGQGGQPQHF	TGCGCCAGCAGTTACGGACAGGGAGGACAGCCCCAGCATTTT
NA	TRBV9	15	NA	TRBJ2-5	CASSVAPRGQETQYF	TGTGCCAGCAGCGTAGCCCCCAGGGGCCAAGAGACCCAGTACTTC
NA	TRBV18	13	NA	TRBJ1-2	CASSPGRSMGYTF	TGTGCCAGCTCACCGGGGCGGAGTATGGGCTACACCTTC
NA	TRBV9	15	TRBD2	TRBJ2-1	CASSVGTSGGYEQFF	TGTGCCAGCAGTGTCGGGACTAGCGGGGGGTATGAGCAGTTCTTC
NA	TRBV24-1	14	TRBD1	TRBJ2-1	CATSEGQGAGEQFF	TGTGCCACCAGTGAGGGACAGGGGGCAGGTGAGCAGTTCTTC
NA	TRBV5-1	15	NA	TRBJ2-1	CASSLVGGPYNEQFF	TGCGCCAGCAGCTTGGTCGGGGGGCCATACAATGAGCAGTTCTTC
NA	TRBV7-9	15	NA	TRBJ2-7	CASSFGGGVWDEQYF	TGTGCCAGCAGCTTCGGAGGTGGGGTCTGGGACGAGCAGTACTTC
NA	TRBV19	15	TRBD1	TRBJ2-3	CASLPGTGGGDTQYF	TGTGCCAGCCTGCCCGGGACAGGGGGTGGAGATACGCAGTATTTT